These 18 T cell receptor beta chains came from one sample sequenced in a study of long-term antiretroviral therapy in people with HIV. Researchers ran immunoSEQ v3.0 at survey level. Generated by immunoSEQ multiplex PCR, the TCRdb table keeps only in-frame clones and is missing some. The data contain around 20,000 clones, about 82% of them singletons. The starting material was unsorted PBMCs, obtained 4 years after starting antiretroviral therapy. The receptors were sampled from a young man with HIV.

The chain recombines TRBV5-1 with TRBJ2-5; D ambiguous. Germline V CDR1 and CDR2: SGHRS, YFSETQ. V was clipped by 4 bases and J by 1 base, with 8 bases between them. The length of the CDR3 is 13 residues. DNA of the CDR3: TGCGCCAGCAGCCCAGACCCCCAAGAGACCCAGTACTTC. This codes for CASSPDPQETQYF.

The chain combines TRBV4-2 with TRBJ1-2; 7 bases align to TRBD1. CDR3 length: 14 amino acids. V lost 0 bases, J lost 8 bases, and 6 bases stayed unmatched. CDR1 is LGHNA, CDR2 YNFKEQ, per germline. The CDR3 is CASSQDEGARGYTF. The CDR3 bases are TGTGCCAGCAGCCAAGATGAGGGGGCGCGGGGCTACACCTTC.

Only one count was recorded for this clone. The chain recombines TRBV5-1 with TRBJ2-3, with 9 bases lining up with TRBD1. Trimming cost V 4 bases and J 5 bases; bases outside gene matches: 2. Germline assignment: CDR1 SGHRS and CDR2 YFSETQ. The CDR3 is 13 amino acids. The CDR3 loop reads CASSTDRGDTQYF. DNA for the CDR3: TGCGCCAGCAGCACGGACAGGGGAGATACGCAGTATTTT.

This clone was recorded once. The chain uses TRBV5-1 and TRBJ2-1, with 7 bases identical to TRBD2. The V gene end was trimmed by 0 bases and the J gene end by 4 bases; junction bases not matched to a gene: 4. This CDR3 spans 15 amino acids. Germline CDR1 and CDR2: SGHRS and YFSETQ. CDR3 protein: CASSLAGGGYNEQFF. DNA for the CDR3: TGCGCCAGCAGCTTGGCCGGCGGGGGTTACAATGAGCAGTTCTTC.

CDR3 amino acids: CATRQNSYTEAFF. The DNA of the CDR3 is TGTGCCACCCGACAGAATTCCTACACTGAAGCTTTCTTT. The chain has TRBV2 and TRBJ1-1; D perhaps matches TRBD1 (5 bases). The germline CDR1 and CDR2 sequences are SNHLY and FYNNEI. Trimming stripped 10 bases from V and 3 bases from J, with 15 bases between. The CDR3 totals 13 residues.

V gene TRBV7-3 combines with J gene TRBJ1-2, with no clear D. Germline loops: CDR1 SGHTA, CDR2 FQGTGA. V was shortened by 3 bases and J by 2 bases, with 7 bases between the two germline ends. The CDR3 sequence is 13 residues long. CDR3 amino acids: CASSFEGNYGYTF. In DNA form, the CDR3 reads TGTGCCAGCAGCTTCGAAGGGAACTATGGCTACACCTTC.

This rearrangement joins TRBV5-6 to TRBJ1-1; D is unresolved. V lost 5 bases to trimming and J lost 3 bases, with 11 bases between them. CDR1 is SGHDT and CDR2 is YYEEEE in the germline V gene. This CDR3 is built from 13 residues. Here the CDR3 DNA reads TGTGCCAGCAGTCGTTTGGGAGACACTGAAGCTTTCTTT. Its protein is CASSRLGDTEAFF.

The rearrangement joins TRBV28 to TRBJ2-1, with D possibly matching TRBD1 (6 bases). Germline loops: CDR1 MDHEN, CDR2 SYDVKM. The V end was cut by 5 bases, the J end by 14 bases, with 19 bases between. The CDR3 has 13 residues. Here the CDR3 DNA reads TGTGCCAGCAGTCCGGGCCGTTTTAAGGGGGAGTTCTTC. Residues: CASSPGRFKGEFF. The whole variable domain, remainder taken from reference TRBV28 and TRBJ2-1, is DVKVTQSSRYLVKRTGEKVFLECVQDMDHENMFWYRQDPGLGLRLIYFSYDVKMKEKGDIPEGYSVSREKKERFSLILESASTNQTSMYLCASSPGRFKGEFFGPGTRLTVL.

This sequence joins TRBV10-2 and TRBJ1-2; tentatively, D is TRBD1 (6 bases). CDR3 length equals 14 residues. Trimming removed 9 bases at V and 2 bases at J, with 16 bases between. The germline V gene has CDR1 WSHSY and CDR2 SAAADI. Here the CDR3 DNA reads TGCGCCAGTCGCACCTTAACAGGGAACTATGGCTACACCTTC. Encoded protein: CASRTLTGNYGYTF.

The chain employs TRBV11-2 and TRBJ2-1; 8 bases line up with TRBD2. The trim removed 4 bases at V and 4 bases at J, leaving 12 bases unmatched. The CDR3 runs to 17 residues. The germline CDR1 and CDR2 sequences are SGHAT and FQNNGV. The CDR3 is CASSSGGRGVTYNEQFF. CDR3 nucleotides: TGTGCCAGCAGCTCGGGTGGGCGGGGGGTTACTTACAATGAGCAGTTCTTC.

V is TRBV6-5 and J is TRBJ2-2; unclear D gene. The CDR3 spans 15 residues. V lost 6 bases to trimming and J lost 2 bases, with 13 bases between them. Germline assignment: CDR1 MNHEY and CDR2 SVGAGI. CDR3 coding DNA: TGTGCCAGCAGCCCCCAGACTGATAACACCGGGGAGCTGTTTTTT. Protein: CASSPQTDNTGELFF.

The chain uses TRBV5-1 and TRBJ2-5; D is perhaps TRBD1 (5 bases). From germline, CDR1 is SGHRS and CDR2 YFSETQ. The CDR3 is made up of 17 amino acids. Trimming stripped 2 bases from V and 2 bases from J, with 19 bases between. The CDR3 DNA follows: TGCGCCAGCAGCTTTCTATTTGTGGCGACAGCTCAAGAGACCCAGTACTTC. Translated: CASSFLFVATAQETQYF.

This chain uses TRBV7-3 with TRBJ1-1; unclear D gene. Germline-derived CDR1 and CDR2 are SGHTA and FQGTGA. The V end was cut by 0 bases, the J end by 7 bases, with 9 bases between. The CDR3 contains 13 residues. The CDR3 sequence: CASSLTFAGEAFF. CDR3 DNA sequence: TGTGCCAGCAGCTTAACGTTCGCCGGTGAAGCTTTCTTT. Variable domain in full (rest from reference TRBV7-3 and TRBJ1-1): GAGVSQTPSNKVTEKGKYVELRCDPISGHTALYWYRQSLGQGPEFLIYFQGTGAADDSGLPNDRFFAVRPEGSVSTLKIQRTERGDSAVYLCASSLTFAGEAFFGQGTRLTVV.

This chain uses TRBV7-3 with TRBJ2-3; perhaps TRBD2 as D (6 bases). Trimming stripped 5 bases from V and 2 bases from J, with 11 bases between. The germline CDR1 and CDR2 sequences are SGHTA and FQGTGA. The CDR3 covers 14 residues. The CDR3 spells CASSPGLSTDTQYF. As DNA, the CDR3 is TGTGCCAGCAGCCCGGGACTCTCCACAGATACGCAGTATTTT.

This clone came up a few times. The V gene is TRBV2, the J gene TRBJ2-7; D unclear. CDR1 is SNHLY and CDR2 is FYNNEI in the germline V gene. The CDR3 totals 11 residues. Trimming shortened V by 6 bases and J by 4 bases, and 7 bases separated the two germline ends. CDR3 sequence: CASSPHYEQYF. Written as DNA, the CDR3 is TGTGCCAGCAGCCCACATTACGAGCAGTACTTC.

CDR3 protein: CASSQGTGGNEKLFF. CDR3 coding DNA: TGCGCCAGCAGCCAAGGGACAGGGGGAAATGAAAAACTGTTTTTT. The chain couples TRBV4-1 to TRBJ1-4; 10 bases match TRBD1. The germline V gene has CDR1 MGHRA and CDR2 YSYEKL. The CDR3 sequence is 15 residues long. Losses at the gene ends were 1 base for V and 5 bases for J; bases not matched to a gene: 1.

V usage is TRBV7-9 and J usage is TRBJ2-5; TRBD2 aligns across 8 bases. Germline V gene data show CDR1 as SEHNR and CDR2 as FQNEAQ (reference sequence). The CDR3 runs 15 residues. J was trimmed by 5 bases and V by 4 bases; bases with no gene match: 9. DNA of the CDR3: TGTGCCAGCAGCTACGCGGGGGGAGCTTTGGAGACCCAGTACTTC. It yields the protein CASSYAGGALETQYF.

This clone was counted a single time. V gene TRBV9 combines with J gene TRBJ2-2, with 10 bases aligning to TRBD1. J gave up 4 bases and V 2 bases, and 8 bases lay outside the gene matches. The CDR3 contains 17 residues. Germline V gives CDR1 SGDLS, CDR2 YYNGEE. The CDR3 reads CASSVPRDRGSTGELFF. In nucleotides, the CDR3 is TGTGCCAGCAGCGTGCCGAGGGACAGGGGTAGCACCGGGGAGCTGTTTTTT.